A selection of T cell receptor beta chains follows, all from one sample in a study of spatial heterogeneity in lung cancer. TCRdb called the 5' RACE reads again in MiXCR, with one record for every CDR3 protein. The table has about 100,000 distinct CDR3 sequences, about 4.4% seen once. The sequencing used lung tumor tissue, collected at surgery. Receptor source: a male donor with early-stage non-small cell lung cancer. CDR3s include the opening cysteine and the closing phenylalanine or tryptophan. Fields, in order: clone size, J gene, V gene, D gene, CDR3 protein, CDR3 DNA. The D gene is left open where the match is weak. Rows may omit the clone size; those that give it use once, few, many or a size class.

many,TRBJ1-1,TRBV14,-,CASSRNMNTEAFF,TGTGCCAGCAGCCGAAACATGAACACTGAAGCTTTCTTT
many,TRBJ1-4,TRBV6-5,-,CASSYVPGATNEKLFF,TGTGCCAGCAGTTACGTTCCAGGAGCAACTAATGAAAAACTGTTTTTT
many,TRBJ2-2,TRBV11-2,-,CASSLVRDGELFF,TGTGCCAGCAGCTTAGTGAGGGACGGGGAGCTGTTTTTT
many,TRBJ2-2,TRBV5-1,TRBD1,CASSLAQGGNAGELFF,TGCGCCAGCAGCTTGGCCCAAGGGGGCAATGCCGGGGAGCTGTTTTTT
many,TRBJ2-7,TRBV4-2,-,CASSQDLSTDTTLRGFSREQYF,TGTGCCAGCAGCCAAGATCTTTCCACTGACACGACTCTTCGGGGATTCTCTCGGGAGCAGTACTTC
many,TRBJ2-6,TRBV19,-,CASRKGAAGANVLTF,TGTGCCAGTAGGAAAGGGGCTGCTGGGGCCAACGTCCTGACTTTC
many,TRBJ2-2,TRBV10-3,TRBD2,CAITPGLAEYTGELFF,TGTGCCATCACCCCCGGACTAGCGGAATACACCGGGGAGCTGTTTTTT
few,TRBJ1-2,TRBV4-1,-,CASSQPSTGNYGYTF,TGCGCCAGCAGCCAACCTTCCACGGGGAACTATGGCTACACCTTC
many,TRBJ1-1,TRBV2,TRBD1,CASISDRVGVGAFF,TGTGCCAGCATTTCGGACAGGGTAGGTGTTGGAGCTTTCTTT
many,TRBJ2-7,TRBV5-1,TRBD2,CASSLLLGLAGGEQYF,TGCGCCAGCAGCTTGCTCCTGGGACTAGCGGGAGGTGAGCAGTACTTC
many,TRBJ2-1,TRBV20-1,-,CSATSGTYNEQFF,TGCAGTGCCACGTCGGGGACGTACAATGAGCAGTTCTTC
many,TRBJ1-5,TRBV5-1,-,CASSLGQGEGPQHF,TGCGCCAGCAGCTTGGGTCAGGGTGAAGGGCCCCAGCATTTT
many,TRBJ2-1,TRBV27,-,CASSPGIYNEQFF,TGTGCCAGCAGTCCGGGGATTTACAATGAGCAGTTCTTC
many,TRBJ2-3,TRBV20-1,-,CSAGRDTQYF,TGCAGTGCTGGGAGAGATACGCAGTATTTT
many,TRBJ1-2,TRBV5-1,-,CASSSTGYGYTF,TGCGCCAGCAGCTCGACGGGCTATGGCTACACCTTC
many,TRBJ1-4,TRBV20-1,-,CSAKKWDEKLFF,TGCAGTGCTAAGAAATGGGATGAAAAACTGTTTTTT
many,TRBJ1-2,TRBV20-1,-,CSARSVSQGFYGYTF,TGCAGTGCTAGATCCGTCTCCCAGGGATTCTATGGCTACACCTTC
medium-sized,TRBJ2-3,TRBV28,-,CASFPWASSTDTQYF,TGTGCCAGCTTTCCCTGGGCTAGTAGCACAGATACGCAGTATTTT
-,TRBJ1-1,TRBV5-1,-,CASSLALTASEAFF,TGCGCCAGCAGCTTGGCCTTGACGGCCAGTGAAGCTTTCTTT
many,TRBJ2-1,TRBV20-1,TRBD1,CSANADRGRIDNEQFF,TGCAGTGCTAACGCGGACAGGGGGCGAATCGACAATGAGCAGTTCTTC
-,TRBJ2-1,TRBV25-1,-,CASKTAYNEQFF,TGTGCCAGCAAGACAGCTTACAATGAGCAGTTCTTC
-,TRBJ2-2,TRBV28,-,CASTHGVPSNTGELFF,TGTGCCAGCACTCACGGGGTACCTTCGAACACCGGGGAGCTGTTTTTT
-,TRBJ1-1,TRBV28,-,CASSSSYREAFF,TGTGCCAGCAGTTCCTCCTACAGGGAAGCTTTCTTT
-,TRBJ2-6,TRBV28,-,CASSLPPLDRASVPSGANVLTF,TGTGCCAGCAGTTTACCCCCATTGGATAGGGCTAGCGTACCCTCTGGGGCCAACGTCCTGACTTTC
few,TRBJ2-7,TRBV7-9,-,CASSLSNGEQYF,TGTGCCAGCAGCTTATCGAACGGGGAGCAGTACTTC
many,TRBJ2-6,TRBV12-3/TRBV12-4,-,CASSPRDGISGANVLTF,TGTGCCAGCAGTCCTCGGGACGGAATCTCTGGGGCCAACGTCCTGACTTTC
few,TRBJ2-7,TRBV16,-,CASSHNGAEQYF,TGTGCCAGCAGCCACAACGGCGCCGAGCAGTACTTC
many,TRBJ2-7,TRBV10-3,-,CAISESSIFEQYF,TGTGCCATCAGTGAGTCTTCAATTTTCGAGCAGTACTTC
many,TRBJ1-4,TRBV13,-,CASSATRDTNEKLFF,TGTGCCAGCAGCGCAACAAGGGATACGAATGAAAAACTGTTTTTT
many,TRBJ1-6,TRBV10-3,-,CAISRDTNSPLHF,TGTGCCATCAGCAGGGACACGAATTCACCCCTCCACTTT
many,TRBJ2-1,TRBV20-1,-,CSARDSWDSSYNEQFF,TGCAGTGCTAGAGATTCTTGGGATAGCTCCTACAATGAGCAGTTCTTC
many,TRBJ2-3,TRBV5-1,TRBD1,CASSRTGKGSDTQYF,TGCGCCAGCTCTAGGACAGGGAAGGGATCAGATACGCAGTATTTT
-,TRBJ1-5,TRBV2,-,CASSDRQFRPQHF,TGTGCCAGCAGTGACAGACAGTTTCGGCCCCAGCATTTT
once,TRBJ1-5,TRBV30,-,CAWSFGDSNQPQHF,TGTGCCTGGAGTTTTGGGGATAGCAATCAGCCCCAGCATTTT
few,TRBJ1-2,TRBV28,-,CASSLSSGYTF,TGTGCCAGCAGTTTATCGTCTGGCTACACCTTC
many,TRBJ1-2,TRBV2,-,CASSEGRTGYTF,TGTGCCAGCAGTGAAGGCCGAACGGGCTACACCTTC
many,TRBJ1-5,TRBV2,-,CASSIQGGRNQPQHF,TGTGCCAGCAGTATTCAGGGAGGGAGGAATCAGCCCCAGCATTTT
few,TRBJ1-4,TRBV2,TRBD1,CASSQQGAGEKLFF,TGTGCCAGCAGCCAACAGGGGGCCGGAGAAAAACTGTTTTTT
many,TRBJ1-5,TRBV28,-,CASYSGGQPQHF,TGTGCCAGCTATTCCGGGGGGCAGCCCCAGCATTTT
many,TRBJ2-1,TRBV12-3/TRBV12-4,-,CASSFQLPREFF,TGTGCCAGCAGTTTCCAGCTTCCGCGGGAGTTCTTC
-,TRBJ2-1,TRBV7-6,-,CASSQTSYYNEQFF,TGTGCCAGCAGCCAGACTAGTTACTACAATGAGCAGTTCTTC
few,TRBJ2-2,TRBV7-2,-,CASSPHLGGMSTGELFF,TGTGCCAGCAGCCCCCACCTAGGGGGGATGAGCACCGGGGAGCTGTTTTTT
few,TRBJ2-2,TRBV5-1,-,CASSGATGGTGELFF,TGCGCCAGCTCCGGGGCGACTGGGGGGACCGGGGAGCTGTTTTTT
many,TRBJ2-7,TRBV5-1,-,CASSLTDQNIYEQYF,TGCGCCAGCAGTTTAACTGACCAGAACATCTACGAGCAGTACTTC
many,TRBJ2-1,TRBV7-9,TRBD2,CASSLDSSSGRALFF,TGTGCCAGCAGCTTAGATAGTTCTAGCGGGAGGGCCCTCTTCTTC
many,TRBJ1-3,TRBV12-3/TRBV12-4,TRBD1,CASSQQGTGNTIYF,TGTGCCAGCAGTCAACAGGGGACTGGAAACACCATATATTTT
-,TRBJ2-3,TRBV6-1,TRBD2,CASGDSGFTDTQYF,TGTGCCAGCGGAGATAGCGGGTTCACAGATACGCAGTATTTT
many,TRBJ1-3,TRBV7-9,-,CASSHNVAGNTIYF,TGTGCCAGCAGCCACAATGTAGCTGGAAACACCATATATTTT
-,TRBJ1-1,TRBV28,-,CASSDTANTEAFF,TGTGCCAGCAGTGATACAGCGAACACTGAAGCTTTCTTT
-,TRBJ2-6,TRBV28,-,CASSPYRLLPRRGANVLTF,TGTGCCAGCAGTCCATATCGGCTCCTCCCCCGGAGGGGGGCCAACGTCCTGACTTTC
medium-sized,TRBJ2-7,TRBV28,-,CASRLTGYTSYEQYF,TGTGCCAGCAGATTAACAGGGTATACCTCCTACGAGCAGTACTTC
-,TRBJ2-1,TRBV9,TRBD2,CASSLGLAGGGFDEQFF,TGTGCCAGCAGCCTGGGACTAGCGGGAGGGGGTTTTGATGAGCAGTTCTTC
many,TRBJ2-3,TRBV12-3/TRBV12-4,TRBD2,CASSSLAGLSDTQYF,TGTGCCAGCAGTTCCCTAGCGGGACTGTCAGATACGCAGTATTTT
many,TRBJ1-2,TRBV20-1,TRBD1,CSAGTENYGYTF,TGCAGTGCAGGGACAGAAAACTATGGCTACACCTTC
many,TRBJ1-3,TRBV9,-,CASSVDTGNTIYF,TGTGCCAGCAGCGTTGACACCGGAAACACCATATATTTT
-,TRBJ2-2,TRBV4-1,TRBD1,CASSRIQGATGELFF,TGCGCCAGCAGCCGGATACAGGGGGCGACCGGGGAGCTGTTTTTT
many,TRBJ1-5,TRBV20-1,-,CSAVSGSNQPQHF,TGCAGTGCTGTCTCGGGGAGCAATCAGCCCCAGCATTTT